This entry concerns a single T cell receptor (beta chain). This clone has more than one count but fewer than ten. The antigen this receptor binds is unknown. No base quality information exists; no much larger clone differs at one position. The source of the sample is a study of vaccination effects on CD4 cells after COVID-19 (dated by TCRdb to 2021 to 2024). Notes on the research overall: Across the study, the median time from the second dose to post-vaccine sampling was 72 days (range 14 to 241). In both COVID-19 convalescent patients and infection-naive vaccine recipients, the study compared SARS-CoV-2 spike-specific CD4+ TCR repertoires from before mRNA vaccination with those from after it. A total of over nine COVID-19 convalescent patients and several SARS-CoV-2-naive healthy vaccine recipients were included in the full study. In the study, cultures from other donors were sequenced using the Oncomine TCR Beta short-read assay on an Illumina iSeq 100.

To identify antigen-specific CD4+ T cell clonotypes by their expansion, the ViraFEST assay first stimulated PBMC with viral peptide pools and then applied TCR sequencing. After less than 13 days of culture, CD4+ T cells were isolated with the EasySep CD4+ T cell isolation kit. Each participant received two doses of an mRNA SARS-CoV-2 vaccine, either BNT162b2 or mRNA-1273. None of the healthy vaccine recipients had a prior SARS-CoV-2 infection, which was confirmed by nucleocapsid antibody tests that came back negative both before and after vaccination. Each well held roughly 2.2 million PBMC cultured in IMDM containing 5% human AB serum, 9 to 10 IU/ml IL-2 and gentamicin, along with around 11 ug/ml peptides. On days 3 and 7, half of the culture medium was replaced with fresh IL-2-containing medium. Unless otherwise noted, each peptide stimulation condition was cultured in triplicate wells. PBMC were separated from whole blood using Ficoll-Paque Plus gradient centrifugation and were then either cryopreserved at -140C or used fresh. Overlapping peptide pools spanned the spike proteins of SARS-CoV-2 and the common cold coronaviruses HCoV-NL63, HCoV-OC43 and HCoV-229E. Genomic DNA was extracted from cultured CD4+ T cells with the QIAamp micro DNA kit.

Overall study results and their limits: Both infection-induced and vaccine-induced clones contracted markedly at late post-vaccination timepoints, which is consistent with waning T cell responses. In healthy vaccine recipients, vaccine-induced clones were almost all SARS-CoV-2 mono-reactive, with only 1 of 255 cross-reactive with common cold coronaviruses. Limitations of the study were the small number of convalescent patients and the absence of early post-infection timepoints.

The library was generated by the immunoSEQ multiplex PCR assay. DNA from the cultured, isolated CD4+ T cells was subjected to TCR beta CDR3 sequencing. In the source study's methods: Non-productive TCR sequences were removed and reads were trimmed to the CDR3 region, keeping CDR3s of at least 7 amino acids. The MANAFEST web app was used to pick out antigen-specific clonotypes by comparing their expansion in peptide wells with that in reference cultures. For clones to be considered positive, expansion at FDR<0.05 versus reference and all other wells, an odds ratio above 5, and a frequency above 0.1% in two replicate wells were required. Clonotypes significantly expanded in SARS-CoV-2 spike wells and in at least one common cold coronavirus spike condition were defined as cross-reactive. Levenshtein distance calculated with the stringdist R package was used to assess CDR3 similarity, and unrooted trees were constructed with ape in R 3.6.1. The source is immuneACCESS, and TCRdb retained only in-frame sequences with V and J called. Part of the clones is not carried over; for the studies checked, unresolved V genes explain less than half of this, and the remainder is unexplained. The V and J calls and clone size come from that table; D and trimming were worked out from the DNA. This sample gives roughly 70,000 clones in total; about 80% of them show up just once. Around 0.94% of the sample belongs to the ten largest clones.

Trimmed from V: 3 bases; trimmed from J: 7 bases; junction bases lacking a gene match: 4. The germline V gene encodes CDR1 KGHSH and CDR2 LQKENI. CDR3 length: 13 amino acids, cysteine to valine. This entry keeps only the CDR3 DNA: 39 bases, framed from base 1. This sample comprised CD4+ T cells from PBMCs cultured with HCoV-OC43 spike peptides, obtained after COVID-19 vaccination. Reading the label with the study, this specimen's cell subset or site is: HCoV-OC43 spike overlapping peptide pool stimulation. This receptor chain uses TRBV18 and TRBJ2-7; TRBD1 lines up with 9 middle nucleotides. This receptor was taken from a human donor who received a COVID-19 vaccine. The nucleotides are TGTGCCAGCTCACCCCGGACAGGGGAAGAGCAGTACGTC. Translation gives CASSPRTGEEQYV.